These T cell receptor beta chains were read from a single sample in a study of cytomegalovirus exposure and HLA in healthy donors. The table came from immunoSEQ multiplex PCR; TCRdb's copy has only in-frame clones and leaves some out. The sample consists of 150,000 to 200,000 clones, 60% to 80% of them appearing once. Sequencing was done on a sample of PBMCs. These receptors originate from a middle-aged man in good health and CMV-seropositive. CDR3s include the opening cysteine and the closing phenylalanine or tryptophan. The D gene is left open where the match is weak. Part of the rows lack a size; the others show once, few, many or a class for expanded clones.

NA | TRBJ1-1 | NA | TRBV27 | CASSFSGDAEAFF | TGTGCCAGCAGTTTTTCGGGGGACGCTGAAGCTTTCTTT
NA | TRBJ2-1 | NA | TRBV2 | CASRGLQSGYNEQFF | TGTGCCAGCAGAGGACTTCAGTCGGGCTACAATGAGCAGTTCTTC
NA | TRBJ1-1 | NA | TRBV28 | CASSLASVGRNTEAFF | TGTGCCAGCAGTTTAGCATCCGTTGGCAGGAACACTGAAGCTTTCTTT
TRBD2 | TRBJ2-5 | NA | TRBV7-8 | CASSVRTSGGLKTQYF | TGTGCCAGCAGCGTACGGACTAGCGGGGGGTTAAAGACCCAGTACTTC
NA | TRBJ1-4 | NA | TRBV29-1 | CSVEGGGLEKLFF | TGCAGCGTTGAAGGGGGAGGATTGGAAAAACTGTTTTTT
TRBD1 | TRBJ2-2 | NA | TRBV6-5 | CASSSGQLTGELFF | TGTGCCAGCAGTTCGGGACAGCTCACCGGGGAGCTGTTTTTT
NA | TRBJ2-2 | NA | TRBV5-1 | CASSLDLSSYTGELFF | TGCGCCAGCAGCTTGGATTTGTCCAGTTACACCGGGGAGCTGTTTTTT
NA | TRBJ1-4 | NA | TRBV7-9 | CASSLAGALNEKLFF | TGTGCCAGCAGCCTCGCAGGGGCGTTGAATGAAAAACTGTTTTTT
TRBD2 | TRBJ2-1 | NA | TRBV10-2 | CASRAGEFYNEQFF | TGCGCCAGCCGAGCGGGGGAGTTCTACAATGAGCAGTTCTTC
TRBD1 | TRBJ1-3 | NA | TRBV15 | CATSRPGQDGSGNTIYF | TGTGCCACCAGCAGACCGGGACAGGACGGCTCTGGAAACACCATATATTTT
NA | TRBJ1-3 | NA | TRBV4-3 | CASSQDPRASSGNTIYF | TGCGCCAGCAGCCAAGATCCCCGAGCGAGCTCTGGAAACACCATATATTTT
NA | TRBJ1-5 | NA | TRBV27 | CASREEGTYSNQPQHF | TGTGCCAGCAGGGAGGAAGGGACATATAGCAATCAGCCCCAGCATTTT
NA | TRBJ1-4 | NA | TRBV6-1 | CASSEFRGGEREKLFF | TGTGCCAGCAGTGAATTTCGGGGGGGCGAAAGGGAAAAACTGTTTTTT
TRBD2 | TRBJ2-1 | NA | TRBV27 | CASSLAGGINEQFF | TGTGCCAGCAGTCTAGCGGGGGGCATCAATGAGCAGTTCTTC
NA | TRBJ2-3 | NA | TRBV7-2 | CASSSFTDTQYF | TGTGCCAGCAGCTCTTTCACAGATACGCAGTATTTT
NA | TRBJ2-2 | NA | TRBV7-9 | CASSSGGTGELFF | TGTGCCAGCAGCTCCGGTGGCACCGGGGAGCTGTTTTTT
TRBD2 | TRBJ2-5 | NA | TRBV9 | CASSGGGGAEETQYF | TGTGCCAGCAGCGGGGGCGGGGGGGCAGAGGAGACCCAGTACTTC
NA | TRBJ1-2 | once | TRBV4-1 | CASSLLPAGVDYGYTF | TGCGCCAGCAGCCTCCTCCCGGCGGGGGTCGACTATGGCTACACCTTC
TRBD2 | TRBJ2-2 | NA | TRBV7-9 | CASSSISGGTGELFF | TGTGCCAGCAGCTCGATTAGCGGGGGCACCGGGGAGCTGTTTTTT
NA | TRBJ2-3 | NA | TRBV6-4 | CASGKGVTDTQYF | TGTGCCAGCGGGAAAGGGGTCACAGATACGCAGTATTTT
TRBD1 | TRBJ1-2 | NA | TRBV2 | CASRVTGTSDGYTF | TGTGCCAGCAGGGTGACAGGGACGTCGGATGGCTACACCTTC
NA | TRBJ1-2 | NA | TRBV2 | CASSEETQVNYGYTF | TGTGCCAGCAGTGAGGAGACGCAAGTCAACTATGGCTACACCTTC
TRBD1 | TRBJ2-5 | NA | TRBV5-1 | CASSLLATGDLQETQYF | TGCGCCAGCAGCTTACTGGCTACAGGGGACCTTCAAGAGACCCAGTACTTC
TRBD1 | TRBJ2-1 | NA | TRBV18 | CASSLLRTGFDNEQFF | TGTGCCAGCTCACTCCTCCGGACAGGGTTTGACAATGAGCAGTTCTTC
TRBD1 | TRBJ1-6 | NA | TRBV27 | CASSLSSGQGSYNSPLHF | TGTGCCAGCAGTTTATCGTCGGGACAGGGATCCTATAATTCACCCCTCCACTTT
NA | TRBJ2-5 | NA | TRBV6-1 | CASSELVGRNRETQYF | TGTGCCAGCAGTGAGTTGGTGGGTCGTAACAGAGAGACCCAGTACTTC
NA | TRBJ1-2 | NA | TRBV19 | CASSPESHYDGYTF | TGTGCCAGTAGCCCGGAGAGCCACTATGATGGCTACACCTTC
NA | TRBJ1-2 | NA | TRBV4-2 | CASSQPCYTF | TGTGCCAGCAGCCAACCGTGTTACACCTTC
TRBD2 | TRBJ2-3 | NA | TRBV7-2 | CASSLVASGGAGTDTQYF | TGTGCCAGCAGCTTAGTGGCTAGCGGGGGGGCCGGCACAGATACGCAGTATTTT
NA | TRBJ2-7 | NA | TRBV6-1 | CASSEAATGLRAGYEQYF | TGTGCCAGCAGTGAAGCAGCGACAGGCCTCCGGGCAGGCTACGAGCAGTACTTC
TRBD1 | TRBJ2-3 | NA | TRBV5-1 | CASSSPTGGGGDTQYF | TGCGCCAGCAGCTCGCCCACAGGGGGCGGGGGAGATACGCAGTATTTT
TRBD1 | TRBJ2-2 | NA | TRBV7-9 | CASSQPGQGSTGELFF | TGTGCCAGCAGCCAACCGGGACAGGGGAGCACCGGGGAGCTGTTTTTT
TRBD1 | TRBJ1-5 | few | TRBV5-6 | CASSATGEFNQPQHF | TGTGCCAGCAGCGCGACAGGGGAGTTCAATCAGCCCCAGCATTTT
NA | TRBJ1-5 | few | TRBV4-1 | CASSQDQGNQPQHF | TGCGCCAGCAGCCAAGATCAGGGGAATCAGCCCCAGCATTTT
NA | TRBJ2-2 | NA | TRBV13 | CASSLVREGFTGELFF | TGTGCCAGCAGCTTAGTGAGGGAAGGGTTCACCGGGGAGCTGTTTTTT
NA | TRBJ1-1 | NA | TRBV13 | CASSSPGEDTEAFF | TGTGCCAGCAGCTCCCCAGGGGAAGACACTGAAGCTTTCTTT
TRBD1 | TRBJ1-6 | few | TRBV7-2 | CASSFRGRKENSPLHF | TGTGCCAGCAGCTTTAGGGGGCGCAAAGAGAATTCACCCCTCCACTTT
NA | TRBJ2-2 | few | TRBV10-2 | CAIKGVTGELFF | TGCGCCATCAAGGGGGTGACCGGGGAGCTGTTTTTT
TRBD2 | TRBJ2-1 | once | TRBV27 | CASSIITSGRHNEQFF | TGTGCCAGCAGTATCATAACTAGCGGGAGGCACAATGAGCAGTTCTTC
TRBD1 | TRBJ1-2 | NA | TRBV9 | CASSAGQGADGYTF | TGTGCCAGCAGCGCGGGACAGGGGGCCGATGGCTACACCTTC
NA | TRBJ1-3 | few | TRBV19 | CASNAARNTIYF | TGTGCCAGTAATGCGGCCAGAAACACCATATATTTT
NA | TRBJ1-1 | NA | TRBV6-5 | CASGRVIHTEAFF | TGTGCCAGCGGCAGGGTGATCCACACTGAAGCTTTCTTT
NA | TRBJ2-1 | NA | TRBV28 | CATIVDRFSYNEQFF | TGTGCCACTATAGTGGACAGATTCTCCTACAATGAGCAGTTCTTC
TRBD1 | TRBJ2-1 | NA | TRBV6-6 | CASRSGTGGNNEQFF | TGTGCCAGCAGGTCTGGGACAGGGGGCAATAATGAGCAGTTCTTC
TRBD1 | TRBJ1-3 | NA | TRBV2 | CASRLDRGSGNTIYF | TGTGCCAGCAGACTAGACAGGGGCTCTGGAAACACCATATATTTT
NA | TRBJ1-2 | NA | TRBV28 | CASSFRANYGYTF | TGTGCCAGCAGTTTCAGGGCCAACTATGGCTACACCTTC
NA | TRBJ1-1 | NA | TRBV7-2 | CASSLGWEGSTEAFF | TGTGCCAGCAGCTTAGGGTGGGAGGGATCCACTGAAGCTTTCTTT
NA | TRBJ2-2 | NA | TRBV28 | CASRGQNTGELFF | TGTGCCAGCAGAGGACAGAACACCGGGGAGCTGTTTTTT
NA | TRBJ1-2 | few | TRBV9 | CASSGGLDYGYTF | TGTGCCAGCAGCGGGGGCCTCGATTATGGCTACACCTTC